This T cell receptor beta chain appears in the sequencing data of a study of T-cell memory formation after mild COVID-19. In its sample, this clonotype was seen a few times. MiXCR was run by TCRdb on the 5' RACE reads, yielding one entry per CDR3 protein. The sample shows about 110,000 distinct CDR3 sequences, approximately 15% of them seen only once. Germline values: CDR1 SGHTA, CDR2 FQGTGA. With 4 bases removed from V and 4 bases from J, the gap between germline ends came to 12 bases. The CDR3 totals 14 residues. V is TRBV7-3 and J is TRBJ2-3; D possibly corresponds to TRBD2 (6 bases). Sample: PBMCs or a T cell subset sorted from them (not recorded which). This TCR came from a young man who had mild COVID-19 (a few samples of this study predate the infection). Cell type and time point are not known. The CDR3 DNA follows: TGTGCCAGCAGCTCGTTCGGGGGTTCAGATACGCAGTATTTT. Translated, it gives CASSSFGGSDTQYF.